Described below is a single T cell receptor (beta chain) sequence and its context. The data stem from a study of blood T cells in healthy people across ages. Primed by a sample-barcoded 5' primer and a J-beta primer mix, a second PCR proceeded for about 6 to 11 cycles. Each CDR3 protein is one row after TCRdb ran MiXCR on the 5' RACE reads. This sample yields approximately 800,000 distinct CDR3 sequences, of which 53% are seen a single time; 40% to 50% belongs to the top ten. Trimming shortened V by 8 bases and J by 13 bases, and 27 bases separated the two germline ends. This CDR3 spans 15 amino acids. Germline values: CDR1 SGHTA, CDR2 FQGNSA.

The TCR originated in a man older than 75 in good health. Specimen: blood. The chain is built from TRBV7-2 and TRBJ2-4, with TRBD2 as a possible D gene (5 bases). The CDR3 nucleotides read TGTGCCAGCCCCACTCGGCGGGTAACCTACAATGAGCAGTACTTC. This gives the protein CASPTRRVTYNEQYF.